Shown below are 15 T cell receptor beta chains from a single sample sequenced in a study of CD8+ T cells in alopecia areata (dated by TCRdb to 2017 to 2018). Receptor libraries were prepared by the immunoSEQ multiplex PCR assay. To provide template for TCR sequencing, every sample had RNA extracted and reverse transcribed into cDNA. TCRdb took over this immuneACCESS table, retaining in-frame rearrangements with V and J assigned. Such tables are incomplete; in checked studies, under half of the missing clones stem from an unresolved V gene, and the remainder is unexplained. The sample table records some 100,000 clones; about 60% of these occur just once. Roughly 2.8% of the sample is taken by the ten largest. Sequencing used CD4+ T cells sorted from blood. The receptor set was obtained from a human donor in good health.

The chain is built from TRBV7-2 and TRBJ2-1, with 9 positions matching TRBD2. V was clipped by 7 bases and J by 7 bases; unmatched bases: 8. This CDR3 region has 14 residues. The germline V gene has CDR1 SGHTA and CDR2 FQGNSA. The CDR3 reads CASIWSGGRNEQFF. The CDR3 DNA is TGTGCCAGCATTTGGAGCGGGGGGAGGAATGAGCAGTTCTTC.

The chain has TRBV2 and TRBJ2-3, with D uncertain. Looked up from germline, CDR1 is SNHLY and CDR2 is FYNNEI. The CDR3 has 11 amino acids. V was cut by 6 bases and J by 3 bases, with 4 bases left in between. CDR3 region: CASRITDTQYF. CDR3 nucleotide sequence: TGTGCCAGCAGAATAACAGATACGCAGTATTTT.

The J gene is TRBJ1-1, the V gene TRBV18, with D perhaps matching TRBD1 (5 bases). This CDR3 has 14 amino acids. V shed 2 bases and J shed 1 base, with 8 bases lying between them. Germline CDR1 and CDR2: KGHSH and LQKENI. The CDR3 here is CASSPSGTNTEAFF. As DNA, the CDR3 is TGTGCCAGCTCACCATCTGGGACGAACACTGAAGCTTTCTTT. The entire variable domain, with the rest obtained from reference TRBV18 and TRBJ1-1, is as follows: NAGVMQNPRHLVRRRGQEARLRCSPMKGHSHVYWYRQLPEEGLKFMVYLQKENIIDESGMPKERFSAEFPKEGPSILRIQQVVRGDSAAYFCASSPSGTNTEAFFGQGTRLTVV.

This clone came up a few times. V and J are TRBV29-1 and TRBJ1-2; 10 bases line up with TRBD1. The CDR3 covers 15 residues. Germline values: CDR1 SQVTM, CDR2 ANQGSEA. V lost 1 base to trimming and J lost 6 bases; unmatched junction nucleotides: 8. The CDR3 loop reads CSVEGTGGRMNGYTF. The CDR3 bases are TGCAGCGTTGAAGGGACAGGGGGACGTATGAATGGCTACACCTTC.

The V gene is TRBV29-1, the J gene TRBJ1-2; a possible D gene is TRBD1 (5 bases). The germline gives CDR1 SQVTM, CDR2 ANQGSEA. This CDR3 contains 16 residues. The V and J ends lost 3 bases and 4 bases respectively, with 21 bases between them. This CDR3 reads CSVESRGSNLGYGYTF. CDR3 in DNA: TGCAGCGTTGAGTCTAGGGGCTCAAACCTGGGCTATGGCTACACCTTC.

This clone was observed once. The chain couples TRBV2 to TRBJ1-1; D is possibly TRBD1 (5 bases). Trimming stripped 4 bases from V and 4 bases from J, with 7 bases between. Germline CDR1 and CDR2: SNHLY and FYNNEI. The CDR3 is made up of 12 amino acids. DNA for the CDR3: TGTGCCAGCAGTGGAAGGGGCACTGAAGCTTTCTTT. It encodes CASSGRGTEAFF. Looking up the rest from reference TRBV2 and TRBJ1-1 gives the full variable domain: EPEVTQTPSHQVTQMGQEVILRCVPISNHLYFYWYRQILGQKVEFLVSFYNNEISEKSEIFDDQFSVERPDGSNFTLKIRSTKLEDSAMYFCASSGRGTEAFFGQGTRLTVV.

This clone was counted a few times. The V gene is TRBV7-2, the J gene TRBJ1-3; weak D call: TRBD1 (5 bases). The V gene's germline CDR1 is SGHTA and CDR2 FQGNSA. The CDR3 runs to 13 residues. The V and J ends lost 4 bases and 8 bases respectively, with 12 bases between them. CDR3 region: CASSSGMGDTIYF. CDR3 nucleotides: TGTGCCAGCAGCTCAGGGATGGGGGACACCATATATTTT.

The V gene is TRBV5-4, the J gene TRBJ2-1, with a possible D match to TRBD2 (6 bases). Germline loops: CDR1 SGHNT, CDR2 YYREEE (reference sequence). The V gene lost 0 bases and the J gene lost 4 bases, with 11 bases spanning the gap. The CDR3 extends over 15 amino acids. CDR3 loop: CASSLESLAYNEQFF. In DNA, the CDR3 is TGTGCCAGCAGCTTGGAGTCGCTAGCGTACAATGAGCAGTTCTTC.

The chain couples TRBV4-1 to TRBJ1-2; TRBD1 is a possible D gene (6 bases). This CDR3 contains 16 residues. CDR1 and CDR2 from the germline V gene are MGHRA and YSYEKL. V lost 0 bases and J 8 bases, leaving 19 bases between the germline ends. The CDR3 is CASSQDQGWTLRGYTF. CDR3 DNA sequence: TGCGCCAGCAGCCAAGACCAGGGGTGGACTCTTCGGGGCTACACCTTC.

In DNA form, the CDR3 reads TGTGCCAGCAGTACGGGACAGGGGTATTCACCCCTCCACTTT. Amino acid sequence: CASSTGQGYSPLHF. This sequence joins TRBV6-6 and TRBJ1-6, with 10 positions matching TRBD1. The CDR3 is 14 residues long. The germline gives CDR1 MNHNY, CDR2 SVGAGI (reference sequence). J was trimmed by 8 bases and V by 5 bases; bases with no gene match: 3.

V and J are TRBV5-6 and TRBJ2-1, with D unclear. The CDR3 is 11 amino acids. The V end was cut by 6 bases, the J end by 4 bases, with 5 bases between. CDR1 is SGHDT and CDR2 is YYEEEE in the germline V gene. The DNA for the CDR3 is TGTGCCAGCACACAGTACAATGAGCAGTTCTTC. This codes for CASTQYNEQFF.

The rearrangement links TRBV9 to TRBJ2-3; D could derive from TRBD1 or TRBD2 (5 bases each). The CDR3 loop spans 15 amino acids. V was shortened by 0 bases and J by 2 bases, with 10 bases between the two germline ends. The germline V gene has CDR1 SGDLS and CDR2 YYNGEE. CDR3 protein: CASSVGGTYTDTQYF. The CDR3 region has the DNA TGTGCCAGCAGCGTAGGGGGGACCTACACAGATACGCAGTATTTT.

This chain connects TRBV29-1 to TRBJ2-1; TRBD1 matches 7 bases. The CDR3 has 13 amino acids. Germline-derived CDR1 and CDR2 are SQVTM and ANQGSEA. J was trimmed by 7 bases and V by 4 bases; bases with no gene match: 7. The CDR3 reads CSVGPGQMNEQFF. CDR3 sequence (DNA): TGCAGCGTTGGACCGGGACAGATGAATGAGCAGTTCTTC.

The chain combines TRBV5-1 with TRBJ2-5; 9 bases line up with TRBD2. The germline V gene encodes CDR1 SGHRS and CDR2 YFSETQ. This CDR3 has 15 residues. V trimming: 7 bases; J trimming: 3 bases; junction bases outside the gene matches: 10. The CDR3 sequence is CASGSGSGGEETQYF. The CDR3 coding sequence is TGCGCCAGCGGTAGTGGTAGCGGGGGCGAAGAGACCCAGTACTTC.

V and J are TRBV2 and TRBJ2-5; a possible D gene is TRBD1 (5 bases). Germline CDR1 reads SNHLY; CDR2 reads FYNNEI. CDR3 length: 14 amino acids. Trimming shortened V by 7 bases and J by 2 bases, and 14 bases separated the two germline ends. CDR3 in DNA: TGTGCCAGCATCGAACGTCCAGGGCAAGAGACCCAGTACTTC. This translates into CASIERPGQETQYF.